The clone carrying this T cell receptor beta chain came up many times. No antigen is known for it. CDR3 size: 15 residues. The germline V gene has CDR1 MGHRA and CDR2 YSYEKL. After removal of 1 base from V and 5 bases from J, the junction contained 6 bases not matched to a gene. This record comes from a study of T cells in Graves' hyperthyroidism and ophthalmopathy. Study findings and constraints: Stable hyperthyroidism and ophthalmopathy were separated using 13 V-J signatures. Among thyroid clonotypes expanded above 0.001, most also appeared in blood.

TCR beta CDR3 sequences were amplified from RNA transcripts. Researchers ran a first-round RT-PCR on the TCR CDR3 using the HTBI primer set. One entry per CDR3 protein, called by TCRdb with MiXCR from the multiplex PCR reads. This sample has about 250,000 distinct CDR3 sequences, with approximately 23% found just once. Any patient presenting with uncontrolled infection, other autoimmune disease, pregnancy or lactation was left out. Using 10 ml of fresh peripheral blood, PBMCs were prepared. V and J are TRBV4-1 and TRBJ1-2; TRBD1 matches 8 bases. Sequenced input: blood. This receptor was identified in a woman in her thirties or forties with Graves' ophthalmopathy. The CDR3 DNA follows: TGCGCCAGCAGCCAAGTTCCAGGGGGCGCTTATGGCTACACCTTC. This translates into CASSQVPGGAYGYTF.